This TCR beta chain comes out of a study of radiotherapy plus CTLA-4 blockade in lung cancer. The overall study: Around 18% of enrolled patients responded objectively, and roughly 31% had disease control.

The study gave focal radiation plus ipilimumab CTLA-4 blockade to patients with chemo-refractory metastatic non-small-cell lung cancer. CDR1 is MDHEN and CDR2 is SYDVKM in the germline V gene. The V end lost 3 bases, the J end lost 3 bases, and 15 bases lay between the germline ends. This CDR3 comprises 15 residues. Study-wide results and caveats: Clones of tumor-derived TCRs expanded in blood after radiotherapy plus ipilimumab. Strongest reported response predictors: early blood clone changes and post-radiation interferon-beta.

A word on this clone: Its matching antigen is unknown.

Repertoires were generated with immunoSEQ multiplex PCR, while TCRdb's copy carries only in-frame clones and drops some. The table lists 12,000 or so clones, under 90% of them singletons. The source material was peripheral blood, sampled from a patient treated with radiotherapy plus ipilimumab. The chain employs TRBV28 and TRBJ2-7, with D tentatively TRBD1 (6 bases). This sequence originates from a human donor with non-small cell lung cancer that progressed on radiotherapy plus ipilimumab. The DNA for the CDR3 is TGTGCCAGCAGTTTGCCTGGGACACTTATCTACGAGCAGTACTTC. Translating it yields CASSLPGTLIYEQYF.